Listed below are T cell receptor beta chains from one sample, sequenced in a study of Graves' ophthalmopathy and Graves' hyperthyroidism. TCRdb independently ran MiXCR on the multiplex PCR reads; one entry per CDR3 protein. The sample has 500,000 to 600,000 distinct CDR3 sequences; less than 45% are singletons. The sequencing sample was made of peripheral blood or thyroid tissue (not recorded which). Source of these receptors: an adult man with Graves' hyperthyroidism. Both conserved end residues are part of each CDR3. A D gene is named only where the DNA matches it firmly. The size entry is marked missing in some rows and otherwise reads once, few, many or a size class.

clone size	J gene	V gene	D gene	CDR3 protein	CDR3 DNA
many	TRBJ1-2	TRBV24-1	NA	CATSAGDGYTF	TGTGCCACCAGTGCGGGGGATGGCTACACCTTC
NA	TRBJ1-1	TRBV29-1	NA	CSVEDPGYDTEAFF	TGCAGCGTTGAAGATCCAGGGTACGACACTGAAGCTTTCTTT
once	TRBJ1-1	TRBV7-9	NA	CASSRTSGSEAFF	TGCGCCAGCAGCCGGACTAGCGGGAGTGAAGCTTTCTTT
few	TRBJ1-5	TRBV4-1	NA	CASSRGTGDNQPQHF	TGCGCCAGCAGCCGAGGGACGGGGGACAATCAGCCCCAGCATTTT
NA	TRBJ2-5	TRBV15	NA	CATSGAIGETQYF	TGTGCCACCAGCGGGGCCATAGGGGAGACCCAGTACTTC
many	TRBJ2-7	TRBV2	NA	CASNAGADHYEQYF	TGTGCCAGCAATGCAGGGGCCGACCACTACGAGCAGTACTTC
many	TRBJ2-5	TRBV11-2	NA	CASSFPGGRETQYF	TGTGCCAGCAGCTTTCCTGGGGGACGGGAGACCCAGTACTTC
NA	TRBJ2-1	TRBV7-6	TRBD2	CASGSQTSGRNEQFF	TGTGCCAGCGGCTCGCAGACTAGCGGGAGAAATGAGCAGTTCTTC
NA	TRBJ2-5	TRBV12-3/TRBV12-4	TRBD2	CASSPEPSGVETQYF	TGTGCCAGCAGCCCAGAACCTAGCGGGGTGGAGACCCAGTACTTC
NA	TRBJ2-7	TRBV10-3	NA	CAISEDRLSYEQYF	TGTGCCATCAGTGAGGACAGGCTTTCCTACGAGCAGTACTTC
NA	TRBJ2-7	TRBV12-3/TRBV12-4	NA	CASSLGGFSSYEQYF	TGTGCCAGCAGTTTAGGCGGCTTCAGCTCCTACGAGCAGTACTTC
many	TRBJ2-5	TRBV9	TRBD2	CASSSYSGDGETQYF	TGTGCCAGCAGCTCGTATAGCGGGGACGGGGAGACCCAGTACTTC
many	TRBJ1-1	TRBV7-9	NA	CASSRPDTEAFF	TGTGCCAGCAGCAGACCGGACACTGAAGCTTTCTTT
few	TRBJ1-2	TRBV4-1	TRBD1	CASSQRQGGNGYGYTF	TGCGCCAGCAGCCAACGACAGGGAGGGAACGGCTATGGCTACACCTTC
many	TRBJ2-7	TRBV20-1	TRBD2	CSARALAGDRYEQYF	TGCAGTGCTAGAGCCCTAGCGGGAGACAGATACGAGCAGTACTTC
NA	TRBJ2-2	TRBV10-2	NA	CASSLRTGEPFF	TGCGCCAGCAGTCTGAGGACCGGGGAGCCGTTTTTT
NA	TRBJ2-3	TRBV7-9	NA	CASSFVSPGGTQYF	TGTGCCAGCAGCTTCGTATCTCCCGGGGGTACGCAGTATTTT
NA	TRBJ2-2	TRBV7-8	NA	CASSNPIGGLFF	TGTGCCAGCAGCAACCCAATCGGGGGGCTGTTTTTT
many	TRBJ2-7	TRBV29-1	NA	CSVDESGTFEQYF	TGCAGCGTTGATGAGTCTGGCACCTTCGAGCAGTACTTC
few	TRBJ1-2	TRBV20-1	NA	CSARTRKGYTF	TGCAGTGCTAGGACCAGGAAAGGCTACACCTTC
many	TRBJ2-5	TRBV20-1	NA	CSARVAGAQETQYF	TGCAGTGCTAGAGTTGCAGGGGCGCAAGAGACCCAGTACTTC
NA	TRBJ2-5	TRBV12-3/TRBV12-4	TRBD2	CASTQSGGAADTQYF	TGTGCCAGCACCCAGTCGGGGGGGGCGGCAGATACGCAGTACTTC
NA	TRBJ2-5	TRBV28	TRBD2	CASSSLAGEETQYF	TGTGCCAGCAGTTCACTAGCGGGGGAAGAGACCCAGTACTTC
many	TRBJ2-5	TRBV20-1	TRBD2	CSAATSGQETQYF	TGCAGTGCTGCAACTAGCGGCCAAGAGACCCAGTACTTC
NA	TRBJ2-3	TRBV15	NA	CATSSFLLAGDTQYF	TGTGCCACCAGCTCCTTCCTCCTCGCTGGAGATACGCAGTATTTT
NA	TRBJ2-6	TRBV7-2	NA	CASRTGTGANVLTF	TGTGCCAGCAGAACCGGGACAGGGGCCAACGTCCTGACTTTC
NA	TRBJ2-2	TRBV6-6	NA	CAGRLRGNTGELFF	TGTGCCGGACGTTTAAGGGGAAACACCGGGGAGCTGTTTTTT
NA	TRBJ2-7	TRBV20-1	TRBD2	CSARDWSGISNEQYF	TGCAGTGCTAGAGATTGGAGCGGGATTTCCAATGAGCAGTACTTC
NA	TRBJ1-1	TRBV7-9	NA	CASSLWGRYTEAFF	TGTGCCAGCAGCTTATGGGGTCGGTACACTGAAGCTTTCTTT
many	TRBJ2-7	TRBV6-1	NA	CASSEAPRHTSYEQYF	TGTGCCAGCAGTGAAGCGCCAAGACACACTTCCTACGAGCAGTACTTC
NA	TRBJ2-2	TRBV7-9	NA	CASRLGLAGELFF	TGTGCCAGCAGATTAGGTTTAGCCGGGGAGCTGTTTTTT
many	TRBJ1-1	TRBV6-5	NA	CASSYSGEAFF	TGTGCCAGCAGTTACTCCGGTGAAGCTTTCTTT
many	TRBJ2-2	TRBV24-1	NA	CATSEGPHTGELFF	TGTGCCACCAGTGAGGGACCACACACCGGGGAGCTGTTTTTT
many	TRBJ2-5	TRBV7-9	TRBD1	CASSLAGDRQETQYF	TGTGCCAGCAGCTTAGCGGGGGACAGACAAGAGACCCAGTACTTC
NA	TRBJ1-1	TRBV9	NA	CASSVREEGNTEAFF	TGTGCCAGCAGCGTAAGGGAGGAGGGAAACACTGAAGCTTTCTTT
NA	TRBJ1-2	TRBV2	NA	CASERSGRGYTF	TGTGCCAGTGAACGGAGCGGGAGGGGCTACACCTTC
few	TRBJ1-1	TRBV29-1	TRBD1	CSVDRGRGTEAFF	TGCAGCGTGGACAGGGGTCGGGGCACTGAAGCTTTCTTT
many	TRBJ1-2	TRBV20-1	NA	CSATENYGYTF	TGCAGTGCCACGGAGAACTATGGCTACACCTTC
many	TRBJ2-5	TRBV13	NA	CASSFGTAQETQYF	TGTGCCAGCAGCTTCGGTACAGCCCAAGAGACCCAGTACTTC
NA	TRBJ1-2	TRBV15	TRBD1	CATSSDVVGQYFYGYTF	TGTGCCACCAGCAGTGACGTAGTGGGACAGTATTTCTATGGCTACACCTTC
many	TRBJ2-5	TRBV12-3/TRBV12-4	TRBD1	CASRQLGGTETQYF	TGTGCCAGCAGACAACTAGGGGGCACGGAGACCCAGTACTTC
NA	TRBJ2-3	TRBV10-1	TRBD1	CASSGGTGSTDTQYF	TGCGCCAGCAGTGGGGGGACAGGGAGCACAGATACGCAGTATTTT
many	TRBJ2-7	TRBV5-8	NA	CASSLGPGALEQYF	TGTGCCAGCAGCTTGGGGCCGGGGGCCTTGGAGCAGTACTTC
many	TRBJ2-7	TRBV5-1	NA	CASSLEAGDFYEQYF	TGCGCCAGCAGCTTGGAGGCAGGGGACTTCTACGAGCAGTACTTC
NA	TRBJ1-2	TRBV9	NA	CASSVEGVGRGYTF	TGTGCCAGCAGCGTAGAGGGGGTAGGGAGAGGCTACACCTTC
many	TRBJ2-5	TRBV6-5	TRBD1	CASSPGTGGVETQYF	TGTGCCAGCAGCCCAGGCACAGGGGGCGTAGAGACCCAGTACTTC
NA	TRBJ2-5	TRBV5-1	NA	CASSLSGGQGGKTQYF	TGCGCCAGCAGCTTGAGTGGAGGGCAGGGCGGGAAGACCCAGTACTTC